These 7 T cell receptor beta chains originate from one sample sequenced in a study of blood T cell repertoires in COVID-19. TCRdb's table, derived via immunoSEQ multiplex PCR, lists solely in-frame clones and lacks some. Among nearly 60,000 clones listed, roughly 89% were seen once. Sequenced sample: peripheral blood. These receptor sequences come from a man aged 60 to 69 with active COVID-19.

The chain combines TRBV11-1 with TRBJ1-2; tentatively, D is TRBD1 (6 bases). The germline V and J ends were trimmed by 6 bases and 4 bases, with 15 bases remaining between them. Germline CDR1 is SGHAT and CDR2 is FQDESV (reference sequence). The CDR3 extends over 14 amino acids. CDR3 region: CASSPLGASYGYTF. CDR3 DNA: TGTGCCAGCAGTCCTTTGGGGGCCAGCTATGGCTACACCTTC.

The rearrangement uses TRBV9 and TRBJ2-2, with D unclear. The CDR3 length is 14 residues. From germline, CDR1 is SGDLS and CDR2 YYNGEE. Trimming left V 2 bases short and J 6 bases short, with 11 bases between. In DNA form, the CDR3 reads TGTGCCAGCAGCGTGCTAAGAGTCGCCGGGGAGCTGTTTTTT. This gives the protein CASSVLRVAGELFF. Variable domain in full (rest from reference TRBV9 and TRBJ2-2): DSGVTQTPKHLITATGQRVTLRCSPRSGDLSVYWYQQSLDQGLQFLIQYYNGEERAKGNILERFSAQQFPDLHSELNLSSLELGDSALYFCASSVLRVAGELFFGEGSRLTVL.

The J gene is TRBJ2-7, the V gene TRBV9; 9 bases map to TRBD1. Per the germline V gene, CDR1 is SGDLS and CDR2 is YYNGEE. This CDR3 comprises 14 residues. The junction had 4 bases not matched to a gene; V was cut back by 4 bases and J by 2 bases. CDR3: CASSTGQGPYEQYF. CDR3 DNA sequence: TGTGCCAGCAGCACCGGACAGGGGCCCTACGAGCAGTACTTC. Using reference TRBV9 and TRBJ2-7 for the parts outside the CDR3, the full variable domain is DSGVTQTPKHLITATGQRVTLRCSPRSGDLSVYWYQQSLDQGLQFLIQYYNGEERAKGNILERFSAQQFPDLHSELNLSSLELGDSALYFCASSTGQGPYEQYFGPGTRLTVT.

The gene calls are TRBV7-8 and TRBJ1-1; D unresolved. The CDR3 is made up of 12 amino acids. V lost 2 bases and J 2 bases, leaving 3 bases between the germline ends. The germline CDR1 and CDR2 sequences are SGHVS and FQNEAQ. Written as DNA, the CDR3 is TGTGCCAGCAGCTTACTTAACACTGAAGCTTTCTTT. It encodes CASSLLNTEAFF.

The chain is built from TRBV21-1 and TRBJ2-7; the D call of TRBD2 is as the table states it, not checked on the DNA. TRBV21-1 is given as a pseudogene. The CDR3 covers 17 residues. CDR3 amino acids: CASPPTGPGLAGYEQYF. CDR3 bases: TGTGCCAGTCCCCCTACGGGACCGGGACTAGCAGGCTACGAGCAGTACTTC.

This chain uses TRBV2 with TRBJ1-3; D is unresolved. CDR1 and CDR2 (germline): SNHLY, FYNNEI. The V gene lost 2 bases and the J gene lost 5 bases, with 7 bases spanning the gap. The CDR3 is made up of 13 amino acids. The CDR3, as DNA: TGTGCCAGCAGTGAAAACAGCCGAAACACCATATATTTT. This codes for CASSENSRNTIYF.

The V and J genes are TRBV5-1 and TRBJ2-7; TRBD2 is a possible D gene (5 bases). V was pared by 4 bases and J by 5 bases, with 19 bases between. The CDR3 runs 15 residues. CDR1 is SGHRS, CDR2 YFSETQ, per germline. CDR3 bases: TGCGCCAGCAGCCCGAGCGGACTTTCTCGCCACGAGCAGTACTTC. Protein product: CASSPSGLSRHEQYF.